This TCR beta chain was recovered during a study of beta chain features in type 1 diabetes. General study points: Moderate but significant shortening of TCRB CDR3s was recorded in all four CD4+ subsets from Type 1 diabetes patients.

CD45RO/CCR7/CD25/CD127/CD95/CD27 staining was used to isolate CD4+ naive, central memory, regulatory and stem cell-like memory cells by sorting. CDR3 length: 14 residues. The germline gives CDR1 LNHNV, CDR2 YYDKDF (reference sequence). V lost 0 bases, J lost 6 bases, and 11 bases lay in between. This clone occurred many times. Its specificity is unknown. TCRB transcripts that were expressed got sequenced, as all of the isolated RNA had been reverse transcribed. The read count averaged roughly 4 million across naive, central memory and regulatory T cell samples. Using immunoSEQ multiplex PCR, the repertoire was profiled, and TCRdb retains in-frame clones only, with some absent. Altogether 120,000 to 150,000 clones are present, approximately 10% being singletons, with the ten largest covering 0.55% to 0.75%.

The sample was central memory CD4+ T cells from blood. V usage is TRBV15 and J usage is TRBJ1-2; no firm D call. This clonotype was obtained from a woman aged 40 to 50 in good health. CDR3 residues: CATSRDYGSHGYTF. CDR3 nucleotides: TGTGCCACCAGCAGAGATTATGGGAGCCATGGCTACACCTTC.